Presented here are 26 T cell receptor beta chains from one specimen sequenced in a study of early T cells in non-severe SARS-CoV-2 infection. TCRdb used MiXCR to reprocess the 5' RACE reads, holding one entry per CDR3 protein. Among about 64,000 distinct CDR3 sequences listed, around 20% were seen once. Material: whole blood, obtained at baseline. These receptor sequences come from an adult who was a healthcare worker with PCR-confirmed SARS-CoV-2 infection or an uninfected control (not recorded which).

The CDR3 loop is CASSSDRGNEQFF. DNA of the CDR3: TGTGCCAGCAGCTCTGACAGAGGGAATGAGCAGTTCTTC. The chain joins TRBV11-2 to TRBJ2-1; either TRBD1 or TRBD2 may supply D (5 bases each). V shed 4 bases and J shed 7 bases, with 11 bases lying between them. The germline V gene has CDR1 SGHAT and CDR2 FQNNGV. CDR3 length: 13 amino acids.

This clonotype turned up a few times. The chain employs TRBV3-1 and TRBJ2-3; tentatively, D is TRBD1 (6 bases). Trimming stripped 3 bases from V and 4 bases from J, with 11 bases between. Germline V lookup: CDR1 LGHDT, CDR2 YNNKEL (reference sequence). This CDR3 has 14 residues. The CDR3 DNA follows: TGTGCCAGCAGCCATTGGGGGCTGGCAGATACGCAGTATTTT. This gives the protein CASSHWGLADTQYF.

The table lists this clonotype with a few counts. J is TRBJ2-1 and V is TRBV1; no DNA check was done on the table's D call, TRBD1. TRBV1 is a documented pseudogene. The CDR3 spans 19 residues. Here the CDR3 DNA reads TGCACCAGCAGCCAAAGCCCCAGATTGAAGGAGTTGTCCTACAATGAGCAGTTCTTC. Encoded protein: CTSSQSPRLKELSYNEQFF.

The CDR3 reads CASSHRGLEQYF. The CDR3 nucleotides read TGTGCCAGCAGTCACCGGGGCCTAGAGCAGTACTTC. The V gene is TRBV12-3 or TRBV12-4, the J gene TRBJ2-7, with D perhaps assigned TRBD1 or TRBD2 (5 bases each). The CDR3 has 12 residues. Trimming removed 5 bases from V and 7 bases from J, with 12 bases in between.

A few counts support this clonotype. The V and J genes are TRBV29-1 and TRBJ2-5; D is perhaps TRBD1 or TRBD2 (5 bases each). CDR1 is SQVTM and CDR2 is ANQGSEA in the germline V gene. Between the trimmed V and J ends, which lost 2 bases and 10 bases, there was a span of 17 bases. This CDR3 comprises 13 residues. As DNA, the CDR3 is TGCAGCGTTGAATCGGGGCAGGGTAATATCCAGTACTTC. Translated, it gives CSVESGQGNIQYF.

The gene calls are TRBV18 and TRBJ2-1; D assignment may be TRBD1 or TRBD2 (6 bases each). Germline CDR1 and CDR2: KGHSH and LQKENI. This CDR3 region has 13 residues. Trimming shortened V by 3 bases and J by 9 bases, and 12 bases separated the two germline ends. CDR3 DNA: TGTGCCAGCTCACCGGGCAGGGGAGGTGAGCAGTTCTTC. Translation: CASSPGRGGEQFF.

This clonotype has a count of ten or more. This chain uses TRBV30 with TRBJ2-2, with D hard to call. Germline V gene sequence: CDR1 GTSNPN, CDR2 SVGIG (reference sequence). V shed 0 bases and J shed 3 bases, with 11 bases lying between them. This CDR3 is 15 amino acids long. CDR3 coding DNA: TGTGCCTGGAGTGTAAGACTTTCATACACCGGGGAGCTGTTTTTT. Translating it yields CAWSVRLSYTGELFF.

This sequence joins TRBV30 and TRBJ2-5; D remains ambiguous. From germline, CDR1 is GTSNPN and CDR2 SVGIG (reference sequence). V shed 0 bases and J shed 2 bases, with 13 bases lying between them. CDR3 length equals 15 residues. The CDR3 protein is CAWSVPLGQQETQYF. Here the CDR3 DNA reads TGTGCCTGGAGTGTACCTTTAGGGCAACAAGAGACCCAGTACTTC.

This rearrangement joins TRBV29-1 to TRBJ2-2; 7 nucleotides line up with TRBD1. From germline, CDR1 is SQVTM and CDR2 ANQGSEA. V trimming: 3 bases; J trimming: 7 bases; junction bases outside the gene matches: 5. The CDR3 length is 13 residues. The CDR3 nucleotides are TGCAGCGTTGATGGCAGGGGGATCGGGGAGCTGTTTTTT. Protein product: CSVDGRGIGELFF.

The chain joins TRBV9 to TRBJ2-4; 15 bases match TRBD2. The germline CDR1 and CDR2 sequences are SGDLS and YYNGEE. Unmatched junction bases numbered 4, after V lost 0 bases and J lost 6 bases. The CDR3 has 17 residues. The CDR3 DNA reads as TGTGCCAGCAGCGTAGAGGGACTAGCGGGGGGATCAAACATTCAGTACTTC. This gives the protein CASSVEGLAGGSNIQYF.

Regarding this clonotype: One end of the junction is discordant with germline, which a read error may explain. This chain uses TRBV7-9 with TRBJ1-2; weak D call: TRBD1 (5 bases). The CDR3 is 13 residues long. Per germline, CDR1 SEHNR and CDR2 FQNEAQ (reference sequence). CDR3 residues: CASRPSAGTTWAF. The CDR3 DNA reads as TGTGCCAGCAGACCCTCCGCGGGGACCACTTGGGCCTTC.

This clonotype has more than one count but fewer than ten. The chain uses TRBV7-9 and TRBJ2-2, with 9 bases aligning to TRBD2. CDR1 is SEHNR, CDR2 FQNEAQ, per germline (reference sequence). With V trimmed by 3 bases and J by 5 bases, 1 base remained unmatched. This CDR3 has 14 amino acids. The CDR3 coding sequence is TGTGCCAGCAGCTTCAGCGGGGGGACCGGGGAGCTGTTTTTT. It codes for CASSFSGGTGELFF.

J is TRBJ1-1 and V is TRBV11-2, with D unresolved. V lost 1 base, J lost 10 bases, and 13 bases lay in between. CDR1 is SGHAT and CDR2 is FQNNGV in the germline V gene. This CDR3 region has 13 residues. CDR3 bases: TGTGCCAGCAGCTTAGGAACGGCAGAAAGAGCTTTCTTT. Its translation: CASSLGTAERAFF.

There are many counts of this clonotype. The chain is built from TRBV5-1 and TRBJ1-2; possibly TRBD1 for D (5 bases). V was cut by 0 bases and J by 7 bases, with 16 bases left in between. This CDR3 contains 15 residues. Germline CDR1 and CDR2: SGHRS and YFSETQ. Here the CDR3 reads CASSLEGRQQGGYTF. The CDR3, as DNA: TGCGCCAGCAGCTTGGAGGGACGGCAGCAGGGTGGCTACACCTTC.

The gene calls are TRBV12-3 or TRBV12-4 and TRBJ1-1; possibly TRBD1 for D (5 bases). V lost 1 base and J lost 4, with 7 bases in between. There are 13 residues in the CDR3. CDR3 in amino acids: CASSLGGTTEAFF. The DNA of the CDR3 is TGTGCCAGCAGTTTAGGGGGGACCACTGAAGCTTTCTTT.

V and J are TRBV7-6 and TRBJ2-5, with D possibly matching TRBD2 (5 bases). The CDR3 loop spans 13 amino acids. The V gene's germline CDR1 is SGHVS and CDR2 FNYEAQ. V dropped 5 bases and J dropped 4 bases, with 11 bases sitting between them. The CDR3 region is CASSPSGRETQYF. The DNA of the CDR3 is TGTGCCAGCAGCCCCTCGGGGAGAGAGACCCAGTACTTC.

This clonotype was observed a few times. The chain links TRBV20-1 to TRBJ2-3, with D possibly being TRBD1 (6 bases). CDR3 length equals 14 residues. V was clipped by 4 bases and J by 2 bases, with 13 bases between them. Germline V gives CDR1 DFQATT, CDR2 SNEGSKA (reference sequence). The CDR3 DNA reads TGCAGTGCTAAACAGGGTTCCCTCACAGATACGCAGTATTTT. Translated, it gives CSAKQGSLTDTQYF.

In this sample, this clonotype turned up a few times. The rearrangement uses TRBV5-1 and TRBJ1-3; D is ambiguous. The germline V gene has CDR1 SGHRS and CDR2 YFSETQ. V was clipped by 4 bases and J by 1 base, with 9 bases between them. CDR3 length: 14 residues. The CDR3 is CASSAGISGNTIYF. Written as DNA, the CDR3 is TGCGCCAGCAGCGCCGGGATTTCTGGAAACACCATATATTTT.

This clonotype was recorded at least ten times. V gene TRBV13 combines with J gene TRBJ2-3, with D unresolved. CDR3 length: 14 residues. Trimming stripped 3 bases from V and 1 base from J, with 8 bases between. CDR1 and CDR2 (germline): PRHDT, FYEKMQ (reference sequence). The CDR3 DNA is TGTGCCAGCAGCTTTGGTCAGGGCACAGATACGCAGTATTTT. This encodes CASSFGQGTDTQYF.

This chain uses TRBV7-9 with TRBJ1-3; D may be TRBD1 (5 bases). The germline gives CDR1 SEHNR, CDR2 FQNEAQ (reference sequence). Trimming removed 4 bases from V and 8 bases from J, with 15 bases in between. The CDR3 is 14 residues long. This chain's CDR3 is CASSSRTLTDTIYF. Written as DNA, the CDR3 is TGTGCCAGCAGCTCACGAACCCTGACAGACACCATATATTTT.

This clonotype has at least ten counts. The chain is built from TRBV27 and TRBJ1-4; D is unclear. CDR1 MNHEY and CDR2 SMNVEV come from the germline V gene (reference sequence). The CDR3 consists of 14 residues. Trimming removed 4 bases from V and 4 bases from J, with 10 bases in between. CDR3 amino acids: CASSSGRFNEKLFF. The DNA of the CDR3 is TGTGCCAGCAGTTCCGGACGGTTTAATGAAAAACTGTTTTTT.

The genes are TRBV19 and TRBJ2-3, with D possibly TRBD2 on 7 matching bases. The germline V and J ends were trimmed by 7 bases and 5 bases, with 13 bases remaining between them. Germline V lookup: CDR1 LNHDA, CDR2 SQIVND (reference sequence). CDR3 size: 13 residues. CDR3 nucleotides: TGTGCCAGTAACGCGGGGGCGGGAGATACGCAGTATTTT. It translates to CASNAGAGDTQYF.

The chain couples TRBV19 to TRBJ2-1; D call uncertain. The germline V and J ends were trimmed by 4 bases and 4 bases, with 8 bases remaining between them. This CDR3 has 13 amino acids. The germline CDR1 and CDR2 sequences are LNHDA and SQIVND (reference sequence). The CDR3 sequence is CASSSAAYNEQFF. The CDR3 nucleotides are TGTGCCAGTAGTAGCGCAGCTTACAATGAGCAGTTCTTC.

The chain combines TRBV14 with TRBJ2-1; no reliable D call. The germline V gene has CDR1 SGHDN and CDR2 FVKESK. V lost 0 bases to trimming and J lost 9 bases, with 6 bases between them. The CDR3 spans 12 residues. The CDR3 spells CASSQDLSEQFF. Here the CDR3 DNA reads TGTGCCAGCAGCCAAGATTTATCTGAGCAGTTCTTC.

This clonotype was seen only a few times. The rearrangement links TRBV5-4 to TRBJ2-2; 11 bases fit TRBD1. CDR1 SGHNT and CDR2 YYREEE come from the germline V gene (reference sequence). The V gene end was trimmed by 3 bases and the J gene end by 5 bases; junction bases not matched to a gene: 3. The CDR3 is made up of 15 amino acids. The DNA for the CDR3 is TGTGCCAGCAGCTCCGGGACAGGGGGAACCGGGGAGCTGTTTTTT. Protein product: CASSSGTGGTGELFF.

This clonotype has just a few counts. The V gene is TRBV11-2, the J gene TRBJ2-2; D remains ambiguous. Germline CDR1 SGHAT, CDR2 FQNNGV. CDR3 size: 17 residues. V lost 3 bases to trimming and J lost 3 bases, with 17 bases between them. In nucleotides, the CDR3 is TGTGCCAGCAGCTTCCCAAAGTCGTCCCCGGACACCGGGGAGCTGTTTTTT. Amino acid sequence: CASSFPKSSPDTGELFF.